This T cell receptor (beta chain) stems from a study of blood T cell repertoires in COVID-19. Whole-study context: T cells, B-cell-depleted T cells, or PBMCs supplied cDNA or gDNA.

Per the original data handling: By means of reference gene primer amplification, nucleated cell counts were estimated. Profiled with immunoSEQ multiplex PCR; TCRdb holds only in-frame clones, not every one. V, J and clone size are taken as reported in that table, and D and trimming were inferred from the DNA itself. Of about 210,000 clones in the sample, more than 70% were seen once. The CDR3 loop spans 15 amino acids. The V end lost 6 bases, the J end lost 0 bases, and 12 bases lay between the germline ends. Germline V gives CDR1 MDHEN, CDR2 SYDVKM. This clone came up a few times. V gene TRBV28 combines with J gene TRBJ1-5; D possibly corresponds to TRBD1 (6 bases). Sequenced: peripheral blood. This sequence originates from a woman in her 50s with acute or convalescent COVID-19. The CDR3 region is CASRRTANSNQPQHF. The CDR3 DNA is TGTGCCAGCAGAAGGACAGCAAATAGCAATCAGCCCCAGCATTTT.